This T cell receptor beta chain was sequenced during a study of blood T cell repertoires in COVID-19. Turning to the study itself: Whether acute or convalescent, the COVID-19 samples came from the United States, Italy and Spain.

Original methodology: Quantification of nucleated cells was approximated via reference gene primer amplification. This table comes from immunoSEQ multiplex PCR, and its TCRdb copy is limited to in-frame clones, with some not included. V and J calls and clone size follow that table, whereas D and trimming were derived from the DNA. The data contain more than 80,000 clones, around 88% of them singletons. The CDR3 has 17 residues. V was cut by 0 bases and J by 1 base, with 14 bases left in between. The germline V gene encodes CDR1 SGHVS and CDR2 FNYEAQ. The V call is TRBV7-6, the J call TRBJ2-3; possibly TRBD1 for D (5 bases). Sequenced: peripheral blood. This TCR came from a woman aged 60-75 years with COVID-19, enrolled during active disease. The CDR3 sequence is CASSLAGRLPGTDTQYF. The CDR3, as DNA: TGTGCCAGCAGCTTAGCGGGGCGGCTCCCGGGCACAGATACGCAGTATTTT.